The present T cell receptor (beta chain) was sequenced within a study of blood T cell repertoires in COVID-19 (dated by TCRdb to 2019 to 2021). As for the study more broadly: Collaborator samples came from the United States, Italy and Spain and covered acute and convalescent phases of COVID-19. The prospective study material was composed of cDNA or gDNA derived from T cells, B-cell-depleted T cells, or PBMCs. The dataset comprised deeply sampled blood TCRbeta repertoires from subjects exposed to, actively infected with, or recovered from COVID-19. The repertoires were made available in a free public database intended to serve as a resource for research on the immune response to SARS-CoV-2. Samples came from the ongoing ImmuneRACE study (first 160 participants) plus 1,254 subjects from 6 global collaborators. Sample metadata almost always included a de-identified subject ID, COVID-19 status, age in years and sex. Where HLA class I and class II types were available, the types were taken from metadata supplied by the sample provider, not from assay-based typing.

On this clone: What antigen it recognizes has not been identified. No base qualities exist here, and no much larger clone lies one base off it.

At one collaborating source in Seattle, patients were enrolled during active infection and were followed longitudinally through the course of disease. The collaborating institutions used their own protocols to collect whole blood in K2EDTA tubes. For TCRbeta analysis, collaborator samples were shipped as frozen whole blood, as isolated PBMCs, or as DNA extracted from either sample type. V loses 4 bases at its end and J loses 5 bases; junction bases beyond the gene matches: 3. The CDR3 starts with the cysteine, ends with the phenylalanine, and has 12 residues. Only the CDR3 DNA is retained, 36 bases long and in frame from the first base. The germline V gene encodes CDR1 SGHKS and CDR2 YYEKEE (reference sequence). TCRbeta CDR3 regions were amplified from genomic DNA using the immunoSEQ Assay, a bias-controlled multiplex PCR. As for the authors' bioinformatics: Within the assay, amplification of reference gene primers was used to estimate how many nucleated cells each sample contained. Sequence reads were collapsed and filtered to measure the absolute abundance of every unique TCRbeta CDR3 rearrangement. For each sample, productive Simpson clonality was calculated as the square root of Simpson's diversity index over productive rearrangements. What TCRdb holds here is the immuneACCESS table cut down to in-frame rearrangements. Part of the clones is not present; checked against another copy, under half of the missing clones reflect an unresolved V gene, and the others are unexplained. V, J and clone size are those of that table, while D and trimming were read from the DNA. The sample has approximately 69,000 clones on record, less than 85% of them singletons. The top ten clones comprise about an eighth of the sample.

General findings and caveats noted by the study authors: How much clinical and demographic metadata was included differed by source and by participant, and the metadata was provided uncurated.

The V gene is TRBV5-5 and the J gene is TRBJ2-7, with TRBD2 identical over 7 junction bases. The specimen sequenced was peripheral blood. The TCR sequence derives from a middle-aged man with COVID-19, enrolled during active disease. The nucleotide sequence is TGTGCCAGCAGCCCGGGACTAAACGAGCAGTACTTC. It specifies CASSPGLNEQYF.